Listed below are T cell receptor beta chains from one sample, sequenced in a study of CD8 T cells in Susac syndrome. In TCRdb, the immunoSEQ multiplex PCR reads were re-called with MiXCR into one record per CDR3 protein. Among tens of thousands of distinct CDR3 sequences listed, around 94% were seen once. Sequenced sample: CD4+ T cells from PBMCs. The receptor set was obtained from a human donor with Susac syndrome. CDR3s include the opening cysteine and the closing phenylalanine or tryptophan. The order of the fields is clone size, J gene, D gene, V gene, CDR3 protein, CDR3 DNA. The D gene is left open where the match is weak. Where a row states a size, it is once, few, many or the class of an expanded clone; other rows omit it.

once | TRBJ2-1 | NA | TRBV2 | CASRKSRGEYNEQFF | TGTGCCAGCAGAAAATCGAGGGGGGAGTACAATGAGCAGTTCTTC
NA | TRBJ2-3 | NA | TRBV5-6 | CASSPYRGNGRDTQYF | TGTGCCAGCAGCCCTTACCGGGGTAACGGACGAGATACGCAGTATTTT
NA | TRBJ1-5 | NA | TRBV2 | CASSESGDQPQHF | TGTGCCAGCAGTGAATCCGGGGACCAGCCCCAGCATTTT
NA | TRBJ1-1 | NA | TRBV12-3/TRBV12-4 | CASSFSSTAEAFF | TGTGCCAGCAGTTTTTCCAGCACGGCTGAAGCTTTCTTT
NA | TRBJ2-5 | TRBD1 | TRBV20-1 | CSARQGQGDETQYF | TGCAGTGCTCGTCAGGGACAGGGAGACGAGACCCAGTACTTC
NA | TRBJ2-7 | NA | TRBV3-1 | CASSQENEQYF | TGTGCCAGCAGCCAAGAGAACGAGCAGTACTTC
NA | TRBJ2-1 | TRBD2 | TRBV4-3 | CASSQAAAGIYNEQFF | TGCGCCAGCAGCCAAGCTGCAGCGGGGATTTACAATGAGCAGTTCTTC
NA | TRBJ2-3 | NA | TRBV11-3 | CASSSSSPTQYF | TGTGCCAGCAGCTCCTCGTCCCCTACGCAGTATTTT
NA | TRBJ2-2 | TRBD1 | TRBV27 | CASSRQGYGELFF | TGTGCCAGCAGCCGACAGGGGTACGGGGAGCTGTTTTTT
NA | TRBJ2-7 | NA | TRBV12-3/TRBV12-4 | CASSPTGYGEQYF | TGTGCCAGCAGTCCAACAGGGTACGGCGAGCAGTACTTC
NA | TRBJ1-6 | NA | TRBV5-6 | CASSVRGFGLNSPLHF | TGTGCCAGCAGCGTCAGGGGTTTCGGACTAAATTCACCCCTCCACTTT
NA | TRBJ1-6 | TRBD1 | TRBV30 | CALTGDDSPLHF | TGTGCCTTGACAGGGGATGATTCACCCCTCCACTTT
NA | TRBJ2-1 | TRBD2 | TRBV29-1 | CSVAQRGGYNEQFF | TGCAGCGTTGCCCAGCGGGGCGGGTACAATGAGCAGTTCTTC
NA | TRBJ1-2 | TRBD1 | TRBV30 | CACRQGIEGYTF | TGTGCCTGCCGACAGGGAATAGAGGGCTACACCTTC
NA | TRBJ1-1 | NA | TRBV5-4 | CASSLEGSQVKAFF | TGTGCCAGCAGCTTGGAGGGATCCCAGGTTAAAGCTTTCTTT
NA | TRBJ1-2 | NA | TRBV7-2 | CASSLGFRGTF | TGTGCCAGCAGCTTAGGGTTCCGCGGCACCTTC
NA | TRBJ2-1 | NA | TRBV14 | CASSQEHRIGEQFF | TGTGCCAGCAGCCAAGAACATCGGATCGGTGAGCAGTTCTTC
NA | TRBJ2-3 | NA | TRBV7-7 | CASSRTVGTDTQYF | TGTGCCAGCAGCCGGACAGTTGGGACAGATACGCAGTATTTT
NA | TRBJ2-7 | NA | TRBV3-1 | CASSPVTLYEQYF | TGTGCCAGCAGTCCTGTGACCCTCTACGAGCAGTACTTC
NA | TRBJ2-1 | NA | TRBV20-1 | CSAMRALLYNEQFF | TGCAGCGCCATGAGGGCCTTACTCTACAATGAGCAGTTCTTC
NA | TRBJ2-7 | TRBD1 | TRBV4-1 | CASSQEIQGVSSYEQYF | TGCGCCAGCAGCCAAGAGATTCAGGGGGTCAGCTCCTACGAGCAGTACTTC
few | TRBJ2-7 | NA | TRBV30 | CAWGTEQYF | TGTGCCTGGGGGACTGAGCAGTACTTC
NA | TRBJ1-6 | NA | TRBV9 | CASSVDMSSYNSPLHF | TGTGCCAGCAGCGTGGACATGAGCTCCTATAATTCACCCCTCCACTTT
NA | TRBJ2-7 | NA | TRBV25-1 | CASSGAISYEQYF | TGTGCCAGCAGTGGAGCGATTTCCTACGAGCAGTACTTC
NA | TRBJ2-1 | NA | TRBV5-1 | CASSKDEGGPHNEQFF | TGCGCCAGCAGCAAGGACGAGGGGGGGCCCCACAATGAGCAGTTCTTC
NA | TRBJ2-7 | NA | TRBV7-2 | CASSITRRAYYEQYF | TGTGCCAGCAGTATAACCCGACGGGCATACTACGAGCAGTACTTC
NA | TRBJ2-5 | NA | TRBV20-1 | CSARLGSQETQYF | TGCAGTGCTAGATTGGGGAGCCAAGAGACCCAGTACTTC
NA | TRBJ1-2 | NA | TRBV28 | CASSSVNYYGYTF | TGTGCCAGCAGTTCGGTAAATTATTATGGCTACACCTTC
NA | TRBJ1-1 | NA | TRBV29-1 | CSVEYRYTEAFF | TGCAGCGTTGAATACAGATACACTGAAGCTTTCTTT
NA | TRBJ2-1 | NA | TRBV6-5 | CASSYRGRRNEQFF | TGTGCCAGCAGTTACCGGGGCCGCCGGAATGAGCAGTTCTTC
NA | TRBJ1-2 | NA | TRBV20-1 | CSARVRVRTNYGYTF | TGCAGTGCTAGAGTCAGGGTCCGAACTAACTATGGCTACACCTTC